This is a list of T cell receptor beta chains from one sample in a study of shared clonotypes between healthy human individuals. The repertoire was sequenced with immunoSEQ multiplex PCR; TCRdb's copy has only in-frame clones and lacks some. This sample has around 600,000 clones, with approximately 95% found just once. The sequencing input was naive CD8+ T cells sorted from blood. The receptor source for this set is a woman aged 30 to 39 in good health. Each CDR3 is given with its conserved first and last residue. The order of the fields is CDR3 length, clone size, V gene, J gene, D gene, CDR3 protein, CDR3 DNA. D genes are given only for firm matches. Size is omitted from some rows. Given values are once, few, many or a class for expanded clones.

>14|-|TRBV29-1|TRBJ2-7|-
CSVEDLRSGYEQYF
TGCAGCGTTGAAGATCTTAGGTCGGGCTACGAGCAGTACTTC
>15|-|TRBV7-9|TRBJ2-2|-
CASSFAGTNTGELFF
TGTGCCAGCAGCTTCGCGGGGACGAACACCGGGGAGCTGTTTTTT
>16|once|TRBV7-9|TRBJ1-4|-
CASSLAPEATNEKLFF
TGTGCCAGCAGCTTAGCGCCGGAGGCAACTAATGAAAAACTGTTTTTT
>16|-|TRBV7-9|TRBJ2-3|TRBD2
CASSLAWTSVTDTQYF
TGTGCCAGCAGCTTAGCCTGGACTAGCGTCACAGATACGCAGTATTTT
>20|-|TRBV30|TRBJ1-5|-
CAWIQPRRSGPPERNQPQHF
TGTGCCTGGATCCAGCCCCGTAGATCCGGGCCCCCTGAGAGAAATCAGCCCCAGCATTTT
>15|-|TRBV5-1|TRBJ2-2|-
CASSLRGADTGELFF
TGCGCCAGCAGCTTGAGGGGGGCTGACACCGGGGAGCTGTTTTTT
>15|-|TRBV7-9|TRBJ2-3|-
CASSLAESSGGRQYF
TGTGCCAGCAGCTTAGCGGAGAGTAGCGGAGGCAGACAGTATTTT
>14|-|TRBV6-1|TRBJ2-2|TRBD1
CASGDRVFTGELFF
TGTGCCAGCGGAGACAGGGTTTTCACCGGGGAGCTGTTTTTT
>16|-|TRBV9|TRBJ2-7|-
CASSAGLPSSSYEQYF
TGTGCCAGCAGCGCCGGCCTCCCCTCCTCCTCCTACGAGCAGTACTTC
>15|-|TRBV7-9|TRBJ1-2|-
CASSSILLNHEGYTF
TGTGCCAGCAGCTCAATCCTTCTTAATCATGAGGGCTACACCTTC
>11|-|TRBV6-1|TRBJ2-7|TRBD1
CASGQGDEQYF
TGTGCCAGCGGACAGGGGGACGAGCAGTACTTC
>16|-|TRBV4-2|TRBJ1-5|-
CASSQDDGEGNQPQHF
TGTGCCAGCAGCCAAGACGACGGGGAGGGCAATCAGCCCCAGCATTTT
>15|-|TRBV2|TRBJ2-1|-
CASSEAQLARNEQFF
TGTGCCAGCAGTGAAGCGCAGCTAGCGCGAAATGAGCAGTTCTTC
>12|-|TRBV19|TRBJ1-5|-
CASQLSNQPQHF
TGTGCCAGTCAACTGAGCAATCAGCCCCAGCATTTT
>18|-|TRBV5-1|TRBJ2-7|-
CASSLRGTGKRKSYEQYF
TGCGCCAGCAGCTTGCGGGGCACCGGGAAGCGTAAGAGTTACGAGCAGTACTTC
>15|-|TRBV4-1|TRBJ2-2|-
CASSQGLGGTGELFF
TGCGCCAGCAGCCAGGGTTTGGGGGGAACCGGGGAGCTGTTTTTT